Below, 14 T cell receptor beta chains from the same sample are listed, as sequenced in a study of blood T cell repertoires in COVID-19. The data were produced by immunoSEQ multiplex PCR, yet TCRdb's version contains in-frame clones alone and is incomplete. The table shows about 270,000 clones, with about nine tenths occurring only once. Sequencing was done on a sample of PBMCs or T cells enriched from blood (not recorded which). Receptors originate from a woman in her forties with acute COVID-19.

V gene TRBV28 combines with J gene TRBJ1-2, with 8 bases aligning to TRBD1. J gave up 4 bases and V 4 bases, and 8 bases lay outside the gene matches. The CDR3 is made up of 15 amino acids. In germline, CDR1 is MDHEN, CDR2 SYDVKM. The CDR3 bases are TGTGCCAGCAGTTATAAGGACAGGGAGACCTATGGCTACACCTTC. It yields the protein CASSYKDRETYGYTF.

In DNA form, the CDR3 reads TGCGCCAGCAGCTTGGGTACCGGGACTAGCGGCGGGGGAGAGCAGTTCTTC. Amino acids: CASSLGTGTSGGGEQFF. V is TRBV5-1 and J is TRBJ2-1; 11 nucleotides agree with TRBD2. This CDR3 spans 17 amino acids. Germline V gene lookup returns CDR1 SGHRS and CDR2 YFSETQ. V gave up 0 bases and J gave up 10 bases; unmatched junction bases: 12.

The chain links TRBV7-9 to TRBJ2-1; D perhaps matches TRBD1 (6 bases). Germline V gene data show CDR1 as SEHNR and CDR2 as FQNEAQ (reference sequence). The length of the CDR3 is 14 residues. The V end lost 3 bases, the J end lost 4 bases, and 10 bases lay between the germline ends. CDR3 protein: CASSFPGQYNEQFF. CDR3 sequence (DNA): TGTGCCAGCAGCTTTCCGGGACAATACAATGAGCAGTTCTTC.

This chain uses TRBV25-1 with TRBJ2-7, with TRBD1 as a possible D gene (6 bases). V gave up 5 bases and J gave up 4 bases, with 6 bases separating them. The germline gives CDR1 MGHDK, CDR2 SYGVNS. This CDR3 is built from 11 residues. CDR3 in amino acids: CASSTGYEQYF. In nucleotides, the CDR3 is TGTGCCAGCAGTACAGGGTACGAGCAGTACTTC.

The chain recombines TRBV30 with TRBJ1-2; D ambiguous. The germline CDR1 and CDR2 sequences are GTSNPN and SVGIG (reference sequence). The germline V and J ends were trimmed by 3 bases and 0 bases, with 5 bases remaining between them. This CDR3 spans 12 amino acids. The CDR3 sequence: CAWSRTNYGYTF. The CDR3 region has the DNA TGTGCCTGGAGCAGGACTAACTATGGCTACACCTTC.

The chain uses TRBV5-1 and TRBJ2-6, with 7 positions matching TRBD1. Trimming removed 3 bases from V and 0 bases from J; junction bases left unmatched: 3. Germline CDR1 is SGHRS and CDR2 is YFSETQ. This CDR3 spans 16 amino acids. DNA of the CDR3: TGCGCCAGCAGCTCGGACAGGATCTCTGGGGCCAACGTCCTGACTTTC. Its protein is CASSSDRISGANVLTF.

The sample holds a few counts of this clone. This chain connects TRBV4-1 to TRBJ2-3; TRBD2 aligns across 8 bases. CDR3 length equals 16 residues. Unmatched junction bases numbered 7, after V lost 0 bases and J lost 5 bases. Germline-derived CDR1 and CDR2 are MGHRA and YSYEKL. The chain's CDR3 is CASSQDPGGGLDTQYF. Here the CDR3 DNA reads TGCGCCAGCAGCCAAGACCCGGGAGGGGGGCTAGATACGCAGTATTTT.

This clone was detected only a few times. The chain couples TRBV27 to TRBJ1-1; D gene unclear. V gave up 1 base and J gave up 7 bases, with 10 bases separating them. The germline CDR1 and CDR2 sequences are MNHEY and SMNVEV (reference sequence). The CDR3 runs to 13 residues. CDR3 DNA: TGTGCCAGCAGTTTATACGCGGCCCATGAAGCTTTCTTT. Translated, it gives CASSLYAAHEAFF.

The V and J genes are TRBV28 and TRBJ1-1; TRBD1 matches at 7 bases. V lost 3 bases, J lost 1 base, and 2 bases stayed unmatched. The germline CDR1 and CDR2 sequences are MDHEN and SYDVKM. The CDR3 runs to 14 residues. The CDR3 here is CASSLRTGNTEAFF. CDR3 bases: TGTGCCAGCAGTTTGAGGACAGGGAACACTGAAGCTTTCTTT. The full variable domain, rest sourced from reference TRBV28 and TRBJ1-1, is DVKVTQSSRYLVKRTGEKVFLECVQDMDHENMFWYRQDPGLGLRLIYFSYDVKMKEKGDIPEGYSVSREKKERFSLILESASTNQTSMYLCASSLRTGNTEAFFGQGTRLTVV.

The V and J genes are TRBV24-1 and TRBJ2-1; 10 bases map to TRBD2. The CDR3 contains 16 residues. With V trimmed by 0 bases and J by 7 bases, 5 bases remained unmatched. In germline, CDR1 is KGHDR, CDR2 SFDVKD. The CDR3 sequence is CATSDLSGRARNEQFF. The CDR3 DNA reads as TGTGCCACCAGTGATTTGAGCGGGAGGGCGAGAAATGAGCAGTTCTTC.

The table lists this clone with a count of one. This chain links TRBV19 with TRBJ2-1; possibly TRBD1 for D (5 bases). CDR3 length: 16 amino acids. Trimming shortened V by 5 bases and J by 1 base, and 15 bases separated the two germline ends. CDR1 and CDR2 (germline): LNHDA, SQIVND (reference sequence). The chain's CDR3 is CASSPRDSISYNEQFF. CDR3 in DNA: TGTGCCAGTAGTCCACGCGACAGTATATCCTACAATGAGCAGTTCTTC.

V usage is TRBV27 and J usage is TRBJ1-6, with D perhaps matching TRBD1 (6 bases). The CDR3 loop spans 13 amino acids. Trimming took 11 bases from V and 7 from J, leaving 15 bases between them. Per germline, CDR1 MNHEY and CDR2 SMNVEV (reference sequence). This CDR3 reads CAASEGHNSPLHF. The DNA of the CDR3 is TGTGCCGCATCCGAGGGACACAATTCACCCCTCCACTTT.

The J gene is TRBJ1-1, the V gene TRBV6-1, with D maybe TRBD1 (5 bases). Trimming shortened V by 2 bases and J by 0 bases, and 10 bases separated the two germline ends. Germline CDR1 and CDR2: MNHNS and SASEGT. The CDR3 is made up of 15 amino acids. CDR3 amino acids: CASSERLGLNTEAFF. CDR3 coding DNA: TGTGCCAGCAGTGAACGTCTGGGGCTGAACACTGAAGCTTTCTTT.

The rearrangement uses TRBV4-3 and TRBJ2-1, with TRBD2 matching 7 bases. From germline, CDR1 is LGHNA and CDR2 YSLEER. The junction had 13 bases not matched to a gene; V was cut back by 3 bases and J by 8 bases. This CDR3 region has 16 residues. In DNA, the CDR3 is TGCGCCAGCAGCCACCAACTTAGCTTGGGGAGGGATGAGCAGTTCTTC. It codes for CASSHQLSLGRDEQFF.